This is a list of T cell receptor beta chains from one sample in a study of PD-1 blockade in classical Hodgkin lymphoma. Some clones are missing from TCRdb's copy, which holds only in-frame ones; the method was immunoSEQ multiplex PCR. The sample shows more than 50,000 clones, 70% to 80% of them seen only once. The specimen was peripheral blood mononuclear cells (PBMCs), collected before the second cycle of nivolumab. The receptors derive from a human donor with classical Hodgkin lymphoma. CDR3s include the opening cysteine and the closing phenylalanine or tryptophan. A D gene is named only where the DNA matches it firmly. Clone size, where shown, is once, few, many, or a class for clones that have expanded.

v_call	d_call	cdr3_length	j_call	clone_size	cdr3_nt	cdr3_aa
TRBV7-6	NA	15	TRBJ1-5	NA	TGTGCCAGCAGCTTTCCAGGGGAGGGGAATCAGCCCCAGCATTTT	CASSFPGEGNQPQHF
TRBV18	NA	16	TRBJ1-4	NA	TGTGCCAGCTCTCCAGGAGGCGTTTCAACTAATGAAAAACTGTTTTTT	CASSPGGVSTNEKLFF
TRBV6-5	NA	15	TRBJ1-5	NA	TGTGCCAGCAGCTTACAGGGAGGAAGCAATCAGCCCCAGCATTTT	CASSLQGGSNQPQHF
TRBV7-2	NA	15	TRBJ2-3	NA	TGTGCCAGCACCCTATTTGTGAGGGAGGGGGGTACGCAGTATTTT	CASTLFVREGGTQYF
TRBV30	NA	14	TRBJ1-1	NA	TGTGCCTGGAGTGGTCCGGGGAGGAACACTGAAGCTTTCTTT	CAWSGPGRNTEAFF
TRBV6-6	NA	13	TRBJ2-5	once	TGTGCCAGCAGTTACGGACGAGGGGAGACCCAGTACTTC	CASSYGRGETQYF
TRBV7-9	NA	13	TRBJ2-7	NA	TGTGCCAGCCGGAAGGACCCCAACTACGAGCAGTACTTC	CASRKDPNYEQYF
TRBV18	NA	12	TRBJ2-3	few	TGTGCCAGCTCACCAAAGACAGATACGCAGTATTTT	CASSPKTDTQYF
TRBV7-6	NA	16	TRBJ2-2	NA	TGTGCCAGCAGCTTAGAGGGCGGGTTTCGTACCGGGGAGCTGTTTTTT	CASSLEGGFRTGELFF
TRBV11-2	NA	15	TRBJ2-3	NA	TGTGCCAGCAGTCCATCAGGGAGTTTATGGGATACGCAGTATTTT	CASSPSGSLWDTQYF
TRBV14	NA	12	TRBJ2-7	NA	TGTGCCAGCAGCCCCGGCCTCTACGTGCAGTACTTC	CASSPGLYVQYF
TRBV11-3	NA	14	TRBJ1-4	NA	TGTGCCAGCAGCTTAATAGGAGTCGGGGAAAAACTGTTTTTT	CASSLIGVGEKLFF
TRBV28	NA	15	TRBJ2-2	NA	TGTGCCAGCAGCCCCCGGGGACGGAACACCGGGGAGCTGTTTTTT	CASSPRGRNTGELFF
TRBV18	TRBD1	14	TRBJ1-4	NA	TGTGCCAGCTCAGCGGACAGGCGCGATGAAAAACTGTTTTTT	CASSADRRDEKLFF
TRBV2	NA	14	TRBJ1-1	once	TGTGCCAGCACCGGGGCCAGTGGGAACACTGAAGCTTTCTTT	CASTGASGNTEAFF
TRBV6-5	NA	14	TRBJ1-3	medium-sized	TGTGCCAGCAGGGGGTCGACCTCTGGAAACACCATATATTTT	CASRGSTSGNTIYF
TRBV27	TRBD2	16	TRBJ2-2	NA	TGTGCCAGCAGTTGGGGACTAGCACGCTCCACCGGGGAGCTGTTTTTT	CASSWGLARSTGELFF
TRBV5-1	NA	15	TRBJ1-6	NA	TGCGCCAGCAGCACGGACACTGCTATTCATTCACCCCTCCACTTT	CASSTDTAIHSPLHF
TRBV18	NA	14	TRBJ1-3	few	TGTGCCAGCTCGTCCAGTTCCTCTGGAAACACCATATATTTT	CASSSSSSGNTIYF
TRBV2	TRBD2	15	TRBJ2-3	NA	TGTGCCAGCAGTCTTAGCGGGGCTAACACAGATACGCAGTATTTT	CASSLSGANTDTQYF